These T cell receptor beta chains were read from a single sample in a study of T cells after yellow fever vaccination. Each CDR3 protein gets one entry after TCRdb re-called the 5' RACE reads with MiXCR. The repertoire holds 300,000 or so distinct CDR3 sequences, with 10% to 15% as singletons. The material sequenced was CD4+ T cells sorted from PBMCs, taken 45 days after the yellow fever booster vaccination. These receptors all come from a man younger than 40 who received the YFV17D yellow fever vaccine. Each CDR3 is given with its conserved first and last residue. The D gene is left open where the match is weak. Clone size is given for some rows only: seen once, a few or many times, or a class if the clone is expanded.

j_call clone_size v_call d_call cdr3_nt cdr3_aa
TRBJ2-1 - TRBV30 TRBD2 TGTGCCTCGCGACTAGCGGGAGGGGGGGGTGAGCAGTTCTTC CASRLAGGGGEQFF
TRBJ2-5 few TRBV20-1 TRBD2 TGCAGTGCCCGAGCGGGAGGGCCGTGGCAAGAGACCCAGTACTTC CSARAGGPWQETQYF
TRBJ2-1 many TRBV29-1 TRBD1 TGCAGCGTTGAAAATCGGACAGGGAAAAACTACAATGAGCAGTTCTTC CSVENRTGKNYNEQFF
TRBJ2-1 few TRBV7-2 TRBD2 TGTGCCAGCAGCCTTTCTGAATCTAGCGGGATTTTATTCTTC CASSLSESSGILFF
TRBJ2-7 - TRBV20-1 TRBD2 TGCAGTGCTAGTACTAGCGGGAGGGCTGGGCTCGAGCAGTACTTC CSASTSGRAGLEQYF
TRBJ2-3 - TRBV7-9 - TGTGCCAGCAGCTTACATGCAGATCTGACAGATACGCAGTATTTT CASSLHADLTDTQYF
TRBJ1-5 few TRBV12-3/TRBV12-4 - TGTGCCAGCAGTTTAGAGTTTCAGCCCCAGCATTTT CASSLEFQPQHF
TRBJ2-3 few TRBV15 - TGTGCCACCAGCAGGTCCCGACGGGGTTTTGGCACAGATACGCAGTATTTT CATSRSRRGFGTDTQYF
TRBJ2-2 - TRBV4-3 - TGCGCCAGCAGCCGGGACGAATCCACCGGGGAGCTGTTTTTT CASSRDESTGELFF
TRBJ2-7 - TRBV5-1 - TGCGCCAGCAGCAATACCGACCCCTACGAGCAGTACTTC CASSNTDPYEQYF
TRBJ2-1 few TRBV20-1 - TGCAGTGCTAGAGATTGGGGGGATGAGCAGTTCTTC CSARDWGDEQFF
TRBJ2-6 once TRBV5-4 TRBD1 TGTGCCAGCAGCTACTCCCCGGGACAGGTGGAAACTGGGGCCAACGTCCTGACTTTC CASSYSPGQVETGANVLTF
TRBJ2-7 few TRBV4-3 TRBD1 TGCGCCAGCAGCCAAGATCACGACAGGGGAAACGAGCAGTACTTC CASSQDHDRGNEQYF
TRBJ1-1 - TRBV11-2 - TGTGCCAGCAGCTTAGGAATTGGTGAAGCTTTCTTT CASSLGIGEAFF